The next 10 T cell receptor beta chains were all read from a single sample in a study of T cells after yellow fever vaccination. TCRdb ran MiXCR on the 5' RACE reads and lists one entry per CDR3 protein. The sample shows about 340,000 distinct CDR3 sequences, 3% to 4.5% of them seen only once. The specimen comprised PBMCs, sampled 5 days after the yellow fever booster vaccination. The receptors here all came from a man younger than 35 who received the YFV17D yellow fever vaccine.

A note on this clonotype: The final CDR3 position lacks the conserved phenylalanine or tryptophan, pointing to a likely read error. This chain joins TRBV14 and TRBJ2-3; 10 nucleotides align to TRBD2. The V gene's germline CDR1 is SGHDN and CDR2 FVKESK. V dropped 3 bases and J dropped 6; count of bases not matched to a gene: 18. The CDR3 extends over 19 amino acids. DNA for the CDR3: TGTGCCAGCAGCCAGCGTGCTGCAAGGCTAGCGGGGGAGGTGGATACGCAGTATATT. It codes for CASSQRAARLAGEVDTQYI.

V is TRBV10-3 and J is TRBJ2-7; D might be TRBD2 (5 bases). This CDR3 comprises 16 residues. In germline, CDR1 is ENHRY, CDR2 SYGVKD. V lost 0 bases and J 0 bases, leaving 12 bases between the germline ends. The CDR3: CAISESPRVVSYEQYF. The CDR3 DNA sequence: TGTGCCATCAGTGAGTCGCCGAGGGTTGTCTCCTACGAGCAGTACTTC.

J is TRBJ1-2 and V is TRBV7-9; D not certain. The CDR3 is made up of 14 amino acids. The germline V gene encodes CDR1 SEHNR and CDR2 FQNEAQ (reference sequence). Trimming stripped 1 base from V and 7 bases from J, with 13 bases between. Here the CDR3 reads CASSLVTAFAGYTF. In nucleotides, the CDR3 is TGTGCCAGCAGCTTAGTGACCGCCTTTGCTGGCTACACCTTC.

This clonotype was counted between two and nine times. This chain joins TRBV4-1 and TRBJ1-5; 12 bases match TRBD1. The CDR3 consists of 17 residues. V shed 1 base and J 6 bases; nucleotides not matched to a gene: 7. Germline V gene data show CDR1 as MGHRA and CDR2 as YSYEKL. In nucleotides, the CDR3 is TGCGCCAGCAGCCAAGCCCGGGACAGGGGGCGCCGTCAGCCCCAGCATTTT. This codes for CASSQARDRGRRQPQHF.

This CDR3 reads CASSEGLAGVGTDTQYF. CDR3 sequence (DNA): TGCGCCAGCAGCGAGGGACTAGCGGGGGTTGGCACAGATACGCAGTATTTT. This chain connects TRBV5-1 to TRBJ2-3; TRBD2 aligns across 14 bases. This CDR3 region has 17 residues. J lost 1 base, V lost 4 bases, and 5 bases had no gene match. Germline CDR1 SGHRS, CDR2 YFSETQ.

Only a few counts were recorded for this clonotype. J is TRBJ1-1 and V is TRBV6-6, with D possibly matching TRBD1 (6 bases). The CDR3 contains 15 residues. The V end was cut by 2 bases, the J end by 4 bases, with 14 bases between. Germline V gene data show CDR1 as MNHNY and CDR2 as SVGAGI (reference sequence). CDR3 sequence reads: CASSYPTGRVTEAFF. In nucleotides, the CDR3 is TGTGCCAGCAGTTACCCCACAGGGAGGGTCACTGAAGCTTTCTTT.

The genes are TRBV10-2 and TRBJ2-1; D not certain. Germline V gives CDR1 WSHSY, CDR2 SAAADI. The length of the CDR3 is 12 residues. V was pared by 4 bases and J by 11 bases, with 12 bases between. CDR3 in amino acids: CASSVDTAQQFF. The DNA of the CDR3 is TGCGCCAGCAGTGTAGACACCGCGCAGCAGTTCTTC.

This clonotype was counted only a few times. The chain couples TRBV5-6 to TRBJ1-2; 8 bases fit TRBD1. Trimming took 4 bases from V and 3 from J; bases not matched to a gene: 8. The CDR3 is 15 amino acids. Germline values: CDR1 SGHDT, CDR2 YYEEEE. DNA for the CDR3: TGTGCCAGCAGCCTAAGGGACAGGACGGACTATGGCTACACCTTC. Protein product: CASSLRDRTDYGYTF.

At least ten counts were recorded for this clonotype. The chain is built from TRBV5-1 and TRBJ1-1; D call uncertain. The CDR3 is 13 residues long. CDR1 is SGHRS and CDR2 is YFSETQ in the germline V gene. Trimming pared 0 bases from V and 6 bases from J, leaving 9 bases between. The CDR3 reads CASSLEGSAEAFF. CDR3 in DNA: TGCGCCAGCAGCTTGGAGGGAAGCGCTGAAGCTTTCTTT.

This clonotype was counted a few times. The chain combines TRBV3-1 with TRBJ2-6; D may be TRBD2 (6 bases). CDR3 size: 14 residues. Trimming removed 4 bases from V and 15 bases from J, with 19 bases in between. The germline V gene has CDR1 LGHDT and CDR2 YNNKEL (reference sequence). The DNA for the CDR3 is TGTGCCAGCAGCCGGGTGGCGGAGGAGGGCCCCCTGACTTTC. Translated: CASSRVAEEGPLTF.